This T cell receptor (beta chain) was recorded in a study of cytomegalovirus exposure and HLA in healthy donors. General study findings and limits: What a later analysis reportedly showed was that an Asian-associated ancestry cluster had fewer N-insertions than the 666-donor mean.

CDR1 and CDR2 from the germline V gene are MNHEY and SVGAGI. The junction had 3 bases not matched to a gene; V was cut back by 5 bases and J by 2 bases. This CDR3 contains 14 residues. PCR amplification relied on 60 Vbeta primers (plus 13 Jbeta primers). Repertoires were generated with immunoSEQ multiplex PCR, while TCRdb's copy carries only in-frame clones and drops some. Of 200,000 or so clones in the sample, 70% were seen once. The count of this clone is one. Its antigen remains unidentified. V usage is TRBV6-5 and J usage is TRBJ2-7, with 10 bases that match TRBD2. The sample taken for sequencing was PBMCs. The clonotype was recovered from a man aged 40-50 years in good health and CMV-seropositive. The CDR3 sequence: CASSGTSVTYEQYF. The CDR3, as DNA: TGTGCCAGCAGTGGGACTAGCGTAACCTACGAGCAGTACTTC.